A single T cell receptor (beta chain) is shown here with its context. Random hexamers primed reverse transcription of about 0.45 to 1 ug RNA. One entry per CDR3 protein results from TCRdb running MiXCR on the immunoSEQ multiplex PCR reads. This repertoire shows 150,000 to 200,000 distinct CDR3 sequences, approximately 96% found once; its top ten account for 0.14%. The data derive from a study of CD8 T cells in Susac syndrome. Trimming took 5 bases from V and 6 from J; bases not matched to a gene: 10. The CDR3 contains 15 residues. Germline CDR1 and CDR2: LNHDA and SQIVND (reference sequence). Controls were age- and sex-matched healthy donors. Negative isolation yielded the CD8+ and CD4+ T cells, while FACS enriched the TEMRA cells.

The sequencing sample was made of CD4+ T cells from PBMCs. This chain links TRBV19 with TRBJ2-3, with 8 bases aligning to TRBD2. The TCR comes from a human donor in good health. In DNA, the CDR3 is TGTGCCAGTAGTGAATTAGCGGGATCCCCGGATACGCAGTATTTT. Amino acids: CASSELAGSPDTQYF.